This T cell receptor beta chain was documented in a study of blood T cell repertoires in COVID-19. Some clones are missing from TCRdb's copy, which holds only in-frame ones; the method was immunoSEQ multiplex PCR. Of 300,000 or so clones listed, about 90% are singletons. The germline gives CDR1 GTSNPN, CDR2 SVGIG (reference sequence). Deletions cut 3 bases from V and 7 bases from J, with 19 bases between. The CDR3 is 16 residues long. Input material: PBMCs or T cells enriched from blood (not recorded which). This TCR derives from a woman in her thirties who had recovered from COVID-19. The chain is built from TRBV30 and TRBJ1-6; possible D gene TRBD1, 5 bases. CDR3 loop: CAWRVLITGENSPLHF. CDR3 DNA sequence: TGTGCCTGGAGGGTCCTGATAACGGGGGAAAATTCACCCCTCCACTTT.